These 21 T cell receptor beta chains were sequenced from one sample in a study of spatial heterogeneity in lung cancer. This sample's time point: sample taken at primary tumor resection. TCRdb processed the 5' RACE reads anew with MiXCR; each CDR3 protein has one entry. The table lists roughly 48,000 distinct CDR3 sequences, 5.3% of them singletons. Sequences were derived from PBMCs, sampled at surgery. The receptor source for this set is a male donor with early-stage non-small cell lung cancer.

This clonotype showed up many times. V gene TRBV7-2 combines with J gene TRBJ2-5; 12 bases are a match to TRBD2. CDR1 is SGHTA, CDR2 FQGNSA, per germline. V shed 3 bases and J 5 bases; nucleotides not matched to a gene: 10. The CDR3 is made up of 17 amino acids. CDR3 loop: CASSFASGRAVPETQYF. The CDR3 DNA reads as TGTGCCAGCAGCTTTGCTAGCGGGAGGGCCGTACCGGAGACCCAGTACTTC. Variable domain in full (rest from reference TRBV7-2 and TRBJ2-5): GAGVSQSPSNKVTEKGKDVELRCDPISGHTALYWYRQSLGQGLEFLIYFQGNSAPDKSGLPSDRFSAERTGGSVSTLTIQRTQQEDSAVYLCASSFASGRAVPETQYFGPGTRLLVL.

V gene TRBV10-3 combines with J gene TRBJ2-5; 9 nucleotides line up with TRBD2. The germline V gene has CDR1 ENHRY and CDR2 SYGVKD. V lost 6 bases to trimming and J lost 7 bases; unmatched junction nucleotides: 6. CDR3 length: 13 residues. This CDR3 reads CAISEREVGTQYF. Here the CDR3 DNA reads TGTGCCATCAGCGAGCGGGAGGTGGGGACCCAGTACTTC.

This clonotype was observed at least ten times. The chain employs TRBV7-9 and TRBJ1-6, with no clear D. With 5 bases removed from V and 8 bases from J, the gap between germline ends came to 13 bases. Germline loops: CDR1 SEHNR, CDR2 FQNEAQ (reference sequence). The length of the CDR3 is 14 residues. CDR3 in DNA: TGTGCCAGCAGCCGCAGTCCACCCGATTCACCCCTCCACTTT. Amino acids: CASSRSPPDSPLHF.

This clonotype was picked up many times. The chain combines TRBV27 with TRBJ2-7; D unclear. The germline gives CDR1 MNHEY, CDR2 SMNVEV (reference sequence). The CDR3 runs to 13 residues. Trimming took 3 bases from V and 7 from J, leaving 13 bases between them. Here the CDR3 DNA reads TGTGCCAGCAGTTTCCCCGGTCAGGAAGAGCAGTACTTC. Protein product: CASSFPGQEEQYF.

This clonotype was found many times. The rearrangement links TRBV28 to TRBJ1-6, with D maybe TRBD1 (5 bases). The V gene lost 6 bases and the J gene lost 5 bases, with 11 bases spanning the gap. The CDR3 spans 14 residues. The germline V gene encodes CDR1 MDHEN and CDR2 SYDVKM. This chain's CDR3 is CASSGGGNNSPLHF. CDR3 DNA: TGTGCCAGCAGCGGGGGGGGTAATAATTCACCCCTCCACTTT.

This clonotype was observed at least ten times. The genes are TRBV14 and TRBJ2-1; the D is unclear. Trimming took off 0 bases at V and 0 bases at J, with 9 bases between the two ends. The CDR3 has 16 residues. Germline V CDR1 and CDR2: SGHDN, FVKESK. CDR3 amino acids: CASSQDRGSSYNEQFF. The CDR3 nucleotides read TGTGCCAGCAGCCAAGATCGTGGTAGCTCCTACAATGAGCAGTTCTTC.

This clonotype was found many times. The genes are TRBV10-3 and TRBJ2-5, with D perhaps TRBD2 (6 bases). Per germline, CDR1 ENHRY and CDR2 SYGVKD. V was pared by 6 bases and J by 1 base, with 6 bases between. This CDR3 region has 12 residues. The CDR3 nucleotides read TGTGCCATCAGGGGGGGCCAAGAGACCCAGTACTTC. Encoded protein: CAIRGGQETQYF.

This clonotype occurred a few times. The chain combines TRBV19 with TRBJ2-1; 10 nucleotides agree with TRBD2. The CDR3 has 17 amino acids. Germline CDR1 LNHDA, CDR2 SQIVND (reference sequence). With V trimmed by 4 bases and J by 4 bases, 10 bases remained unmatched. The CDR3 is CASSTQSTSGPYNEQFF. CDR3 bases: TGTGCCAGTAGTACCCAATCGACTAGCGGGCCTTACAATGAGCAGTTCTTC. Full variable domain (remainder filled in from reference TRBV19 and TRBJ2-1): DGGITQSPKYLFRKEGQNVTLSCEQNLNHDAMYWYRQDPGQGLRLIYYSQIVNDFQKGDIAEGYSVSREKKESFPLTVTSAQKNPTAFYLCASSTQSTSGPYNEQFFGPGTRLTVL.

This clonotype was detected many times. The V and J genes are TRBV20-1 and TRBJ1-5; D not certain. V lost 0 bases and J lost 0, with 6 bases in between. CDR3 size: 14 residues. The germline gives CDR1 DFQATT, CDR2 SNEGSKA (reference sequence). The CDR3 loop reads CSARDWHSNQPQHF. In DNA, the CDR3 is TGCAGTGCTAGAGATTGGCATAGCAATCAGCCCCAGCATTTT.

The table lists this clonotype with many counts. This sequence joins TRBV12-3 or TRBV12-4 and TRBJ1-4, with a possible D match to TRBD1 (5 bases). Trimming took 2 bases from V and 6 from J, leaving 13 bases between them. The CDR3 sequence is 15 residues long. The CDR3 DNA follows: TGTGCCAGCAGTTTAATGTGGCAGGGCGATGAAAAACTGTTTTTT. This gives the protein CASSLMWQGDEKLFF.

This clonotype was recorded many times. V is TRBV5-6 and J is TRBJ2-7, with TRBD1 matching 7 bases. The ends lost 3 bases at V and 4 bases at J; junction bases unmatched: 22. Germline V gives CDR1 SGHDT, CDR2 YYEEEE. CDR3 length equals 19 residues. CDR3 in DNA: TGTGCCAGCAGCTCTAACCGGGACAGTTTTTTCCGAGGCCTGTACGAGCAGTACTTC. This encodes CASSSNRDSFFRGLYEQYF.

The chain is built from TRBV28 and TRBJ2-5, with D possibly matching TRBD1 (6 bases). This CDR3 spans 15 amino acids. Germline V gene lookup returns CDR1 MDHEN and CDR2 SYDVKM. V lost 2 bases to trimming and J lost 0 bases, with 10 bases between them. The CDR3, as DNA: TGTGCCAGCAGTTTACAGGGGACGAACCAAGAGACCCAGTACTTC. Translation: CASSLQGTNQETQYF.

This clonotype was found once. The chain carries TRBV4-1 and TRBJ2-3; D unclear. Germline CDR1 and CDR2: MGHRA and YSYEKL. V gave up 3 bases and J gave up 2 bases, with 6 bases separating them. The length of the CDR3 is 13 residues. CDR3 coding DNA: TGCGCCAGCAGCCAGGCGGCCACAGATACGCAGTATTTT. The encoded protein is CASSQAATDTQYF.

Ten or more counts support this clonotype. CDR3 in amino acids: CASSLDGTYEQYF. In nucleotides, the CDR3 is TGTGCCAGCAGTTTGGACGGAACCTACGAGCAGTACTTC. This chain connects TRBV7-8 to TRBJ2-7; no reliable D call. This CDR3 contains 13 residues. The germline V gene has CDR1 SGHVS and CDR2 FQNEAQ. V lost 6 bases, J lost 2 bases, and 11 bases lay in between.

This clonotype was counted only a few times. The chain joins TRBV5-6 to TRBJ2-3; 9 bases map to TRBD1. The V segment lost 0 bases and the J segment 6 bases; nucleotides outside the gene matches: 8. The CDR3 runs to 16 residues. CDR1 is SGHDT, CDR2 YYEEEE, per germline. CDR3 bases: TGTGCCAGCAGCTTGGCCTGGGACAGGGCGAAGGATACGCAGTATTTT. This codes for CASSLAWDRAKDTQYF. Complete variable domain (other parts from reference TRBV5-6 and TRBJ2-3): DAGVTQSPTHLIKTRGQQVTLRCSPKSGHDTVSWYQQALGQGPQFIFQYYEEEERQRGNFPDRFSGHQFPNYSSELNVNALLLGDSALYLCASSLAWDRAKDTQYFGPGTRLTVL.

This clonotype was counted at least ten times. The chain has TRBV20-1 and TRBJ2-7; 7 nucleotides align to TRBD2. Germline V gene data show CDR1 as DFQATT and CDR2 as SNEGSKA (reference sequence). The CDR3 is 13 amino acids. Germline trimming cut 2 bases from V and 7 bases from J; bases unmatched to any gene: 8. The CDR3 DNA follows: TGCAGTGCTAGAACCCCCAGCGGGACGGAGCAGTACTTC. Amino acids: CSARTPSGTEQYF.

This clonotype was counted ten times or more. One end of the junction fails to match germline, which may point to a read error. V usage is TRBV18 and J usage is TRBJ2-7, with D hard to call. The CDR3 consists of 13 residues. CDR1 is KGHSH and CDR2 is LQKENI in the germline V gene. The CDR3 region has the DNA TGTGCCAGCTCACCACCGTCCTCCCACGAGCAGTACTTC. The encoded protein is CASSPPSSHEQYF.

Many counts were recorded for this clonotype. The chain combines TRBV18 with TRBJ1-1; D ambiguous. V dropped 3 bases and J dropped 7 bases, with 9 bases sitting between them. The germline V gene encodes CDR1 KGHSH and CDR2 LQKENI. CDR3 size: 12 residues. CDR3 bases: TGTGCCAGCTCACCGGCGGCTGGTGAAGCTTTCTTT. This translates into CASSPAAGEAFF.

This clonotype was picked up many times. The V and J genes are TRBV10-1 and TRBJ2-1; TRBD1 might be the D (5 bases). Germline loops: CDR1 WNHNN, CDR2 SYGVQD (reference sequence). The CDR3 contains 15 residues. V dropped 4 bases and J dropped 8 bases, with 18 bases sitting between them. The DNA for the CDR3 is TGCGCCAGCAGTGGGTCCCCAGGGATAGTAGATGAGCAGTTCTTC. Translation: CASSGSPGIVDEQFF.

This chain connects TRBV27 to TRBJ1-5, with D uncertain. This CDR3 comprises 15 residues. V was pared by 0 bases and J by 3 bases, with 9 bases between. Germline V gene sequence: CDR1 MNHEY, CDR2 SMNVEV (reference sequence). CDR3 sequence reads: CASSLSRQNNQPQHF. The CDR3 DNA reads TGTGCCAGCAGTTTATCTCGGCAGAACAATCAGCCCCAGCATTTT.

The V and J genes are TRBV5-1 and TRBJ2-3; 7 bases fit TRBD1. The trim removed 4 bases at V and 3 bases at J, leaving 14 bases unmatched. This CDR3 comprises 17 residues. In germline, CDR1 is SGHRS, CDR2 YFSETQ. CDR3 sequence reads: CASSLGTTGIITDTQYF. CDR3 in DNA: TGCGCCAGCAGCCTTGGGACGACAGGGATTATTACAGATACGCAGTATTTT.